This TCR beta chain was found in a study of blood T cell repertoires in COVID-19. Across the study: From the United States, Italy and Spain came samples of acute and convalescent COVID-19. In each case, the material was cDNA or gDNA derived from T cells, B-cell-depleted T cells, or PBMCs.

Original data processing: Reference gene primer amplification gave estimated nucleated cell counts. Clones were sequenced by immunoSEQ multiplex PCR, and TCRdb holds only the in-frame ones, with some missing. The D gene and trimming were derived from the DNA, and the V and J assignments and clone size from that table. The sample holds approximately 220,000 clones, around nine tenths seen once. The specimen sequenced was peripheral blood. This TCR came from a man in his fifties or sixties with acute or convalescent COVID-19.

Here the CDR3 reads CASRGTGATGELFF. CDR3 DNA sequence: TGTGCCAGCCGGGGCACAGGGGCCACCGGGGAGCTGTTTTTT. This chain joins TRBV5-6 and TRBJ2-2; TRBD1 agrees at 7 bases. Trimming at V came to 7 bases and at J to 4 bases, leaving 7 bases not matched to a gene. CDR1 and CDR2 from the germline V gene are SGHDT and YYEEEE. This CDR3 is built from 14 residues.